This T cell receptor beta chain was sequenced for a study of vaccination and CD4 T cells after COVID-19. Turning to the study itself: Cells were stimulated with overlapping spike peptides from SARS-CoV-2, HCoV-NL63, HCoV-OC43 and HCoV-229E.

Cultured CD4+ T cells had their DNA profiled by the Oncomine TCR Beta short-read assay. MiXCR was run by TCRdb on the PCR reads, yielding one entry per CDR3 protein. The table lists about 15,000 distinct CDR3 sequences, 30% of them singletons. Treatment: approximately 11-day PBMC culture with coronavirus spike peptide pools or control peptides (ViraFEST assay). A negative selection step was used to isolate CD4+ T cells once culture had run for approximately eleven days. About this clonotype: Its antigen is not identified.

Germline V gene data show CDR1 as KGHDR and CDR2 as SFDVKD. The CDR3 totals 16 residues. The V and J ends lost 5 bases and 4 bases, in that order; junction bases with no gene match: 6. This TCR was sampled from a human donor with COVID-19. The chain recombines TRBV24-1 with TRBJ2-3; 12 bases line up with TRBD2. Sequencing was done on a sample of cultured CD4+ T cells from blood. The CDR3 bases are TGTGCCACCAGTGGCGCGACTAGCGGGGGTGCAGATACGCAGTATTTT. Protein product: CATSGATSGGADTQYF.